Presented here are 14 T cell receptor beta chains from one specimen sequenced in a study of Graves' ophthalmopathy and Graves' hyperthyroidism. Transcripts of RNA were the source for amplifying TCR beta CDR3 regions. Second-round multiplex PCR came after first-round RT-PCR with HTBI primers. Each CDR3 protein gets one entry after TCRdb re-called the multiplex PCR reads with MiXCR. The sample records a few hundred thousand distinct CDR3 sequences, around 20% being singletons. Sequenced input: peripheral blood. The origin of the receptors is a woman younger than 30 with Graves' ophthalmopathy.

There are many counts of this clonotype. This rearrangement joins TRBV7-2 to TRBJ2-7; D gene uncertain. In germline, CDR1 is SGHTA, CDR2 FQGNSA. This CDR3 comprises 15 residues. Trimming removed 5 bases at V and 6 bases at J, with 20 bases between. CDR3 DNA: TGTGCCAGCAGCCCCACGGCTGGGAAAAGGCTCGAGCAGTACTTC. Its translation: CASSPTAGKRLEQYF.

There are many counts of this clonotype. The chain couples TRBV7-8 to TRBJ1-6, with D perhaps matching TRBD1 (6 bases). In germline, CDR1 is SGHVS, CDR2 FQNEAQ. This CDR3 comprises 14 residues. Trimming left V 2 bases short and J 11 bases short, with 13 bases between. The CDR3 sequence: CASSLPGARPPLHF. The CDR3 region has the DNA TGTGCCAGCAGCTTACCGGGGGCAAGGCCACCCCTCCACTTT.

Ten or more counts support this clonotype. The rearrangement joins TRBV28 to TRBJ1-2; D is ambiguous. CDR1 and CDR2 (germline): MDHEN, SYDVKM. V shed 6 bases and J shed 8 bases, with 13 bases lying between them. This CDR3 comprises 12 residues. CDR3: CASRTTANGYTF. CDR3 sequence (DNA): TGTGCCAGCAGAACAACGGCCAACGGCTACACCTTC.

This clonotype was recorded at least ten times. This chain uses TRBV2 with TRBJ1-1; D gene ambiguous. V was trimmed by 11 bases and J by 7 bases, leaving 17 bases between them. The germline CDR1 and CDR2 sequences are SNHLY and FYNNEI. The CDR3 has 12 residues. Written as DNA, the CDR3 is TGTGCCCACTTCACGCGGAGTGATGAAGCTTTCTTT. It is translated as CAHFTRSDEAFF.

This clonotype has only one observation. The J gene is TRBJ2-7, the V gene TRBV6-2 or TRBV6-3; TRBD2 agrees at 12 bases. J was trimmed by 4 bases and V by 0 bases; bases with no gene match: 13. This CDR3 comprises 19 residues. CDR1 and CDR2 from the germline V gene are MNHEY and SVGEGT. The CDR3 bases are TGTGCCAGCAGTTACTCCAACGCGGTGACTAGCGGGAGAAGGTACGAGCAGTACTTC. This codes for CASSYSNAVTSGRRYEQYF.

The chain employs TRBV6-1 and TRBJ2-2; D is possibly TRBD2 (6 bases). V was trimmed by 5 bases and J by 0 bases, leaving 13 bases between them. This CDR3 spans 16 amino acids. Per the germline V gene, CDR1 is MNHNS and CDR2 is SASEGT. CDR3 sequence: CASSPYAGTNTGELFF. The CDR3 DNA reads TGTGCCAGCAGTCCTTACGCGGGGACGAACACCGGGGAGCTGTTTTTT.

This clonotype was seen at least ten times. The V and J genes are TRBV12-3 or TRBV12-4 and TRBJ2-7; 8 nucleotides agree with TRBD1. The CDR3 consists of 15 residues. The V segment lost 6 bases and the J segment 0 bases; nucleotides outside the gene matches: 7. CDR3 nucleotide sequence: TGTGCCAGCAGCCAAGACAGGGGCCCCTCCTACGAGCAGTACTTC. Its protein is CASSQDRGPSYEQYF.

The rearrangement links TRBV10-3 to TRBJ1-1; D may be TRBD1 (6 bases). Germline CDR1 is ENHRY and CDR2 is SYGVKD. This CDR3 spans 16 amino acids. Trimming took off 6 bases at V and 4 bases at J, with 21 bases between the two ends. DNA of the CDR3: TGTGCCATCAGAGGGGGGTTAGGGGAGGATGGCACTGAAGCTTTCTTT. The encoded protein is CAIRGGLGEDGTEAFF.

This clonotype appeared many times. The CDR3 sequence is CASSPDYEETQYF. The CDR3 nucleotides are TGTGCCAGCAGTCCGGACTACGAAGAGACCCAGTACTTC. The rearrangement links TRBV6-2 or TRBV6-3 to TRBJ2-5; the D gene is possibly TRBD2 (6 bases). The germline CDR1 and CDR2 sequences are MNHEY and SVGEGT. The CDR3 is 13 residues long. The V end lost 5 bases, the J end lost 3 bases, and 10 bases lay between the germline ends.

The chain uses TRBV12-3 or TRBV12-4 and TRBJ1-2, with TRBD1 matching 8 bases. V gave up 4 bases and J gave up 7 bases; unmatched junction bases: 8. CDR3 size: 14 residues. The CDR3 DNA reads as TGTGCCAGCAGTTCGACAGGGGCCTCGCCTGGCTACACCTTC. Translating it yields CASSSTGASPGYTF.

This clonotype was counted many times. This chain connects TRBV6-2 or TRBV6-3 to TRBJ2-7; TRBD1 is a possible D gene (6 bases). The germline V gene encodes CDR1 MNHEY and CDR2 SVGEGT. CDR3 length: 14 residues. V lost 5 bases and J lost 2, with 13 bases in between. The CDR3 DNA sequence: TGTGCCAGCAGTCCCCCGGGACACCCCTACGAGCAGTACTTC. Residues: CASSPPGHPYEQYF.

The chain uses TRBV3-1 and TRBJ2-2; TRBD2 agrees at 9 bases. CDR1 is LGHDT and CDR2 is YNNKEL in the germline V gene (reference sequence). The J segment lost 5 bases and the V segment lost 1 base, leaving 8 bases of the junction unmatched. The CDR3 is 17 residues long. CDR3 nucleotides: TGTGCCAGCAGCCAAGTGAGGCTAGCGGGGTATACCGGGGAGCTGTTTTTT. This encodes CASSQVRLAGYTGELFF.

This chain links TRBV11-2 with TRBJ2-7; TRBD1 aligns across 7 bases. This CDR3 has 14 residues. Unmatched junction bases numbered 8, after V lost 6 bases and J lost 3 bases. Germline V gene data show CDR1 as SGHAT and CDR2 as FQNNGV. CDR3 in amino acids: CASSVRDSYYEQYF. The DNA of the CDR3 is TGTGCCAGCAGTGTCCGGGACAGTTACTACGAGCAGTACTTC.

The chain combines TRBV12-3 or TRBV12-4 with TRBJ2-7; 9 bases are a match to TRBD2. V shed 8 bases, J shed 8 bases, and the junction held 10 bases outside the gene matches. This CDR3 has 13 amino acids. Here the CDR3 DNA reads TGTGCCAGCGGCGGACCAGCGGGAGGAAAGCAGTACTTC. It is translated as CASGGPAGGKQYF.